One and the same sample provided the 16 T cell receptor beta chains below, sequenced in a study of T cell repertoires in cytomegalovirus infection. Their antigens are not known. From the reads, TCRdb called clonotypes with MiXCR, one entry per CDR3 protein. There are about 140,000 distinct CDR3 sequences in the sample; 32% occur only once, and about 50% lies in the top ten. Sample: CD8+ T cells from cultured PBMCs, taken from culture after CMV antigen stimulation. Receptor source: a human donor in good health (CMV status not recorded). Some clones in this sample may be carry-over from other donors' samples.

In this sample, this clonotype turned up many times. This rearrangement joins TRBV28 to TRBJ2-5, with 7 bases that match TRBD2. Germline V CDR1 and CDR2: MDHEN, SYDVKM. Trimming cost V 1 base and J 5 bases; bases outside gene matches: 10. CDR3 length: 16 residues. The CDR3 reads CASSLSPSGGGETQYF. The CDR3 DNA reads as TGTGCCAGCAGTTTATCCCCCTCCGGGGGAGGGGAGACCCAGTACTTC.

This sequence joins TRBV24-1 and TRBJ2-5, with TRBD1 as a possible D gene (5 bases). Between the trimmed V and J ends, which lost 4 bases and 1 base, there was a span of 15 bases. Germline loops: CDR1 KGHDR, CDR2 SFDVKD. The CDR3 contains 16 residues. The CDR3 region is CATSDPTTDGQETQYF. The CDR3 nucleotides read TGTGCCACCAGTGACCCTACGACAGACGGCCAAGAGACCCAGTACTTC.

The J gene is TRBJ1-2, the V gene TRBV19; D not certain. This CDR3 has 11 amino acids. Germline CDR1 and CDR2: LNHDA and SQIVND (reference sequence). V was trimmed by 10 bases and J by 6 bases, leaving 12 bases between them. The CDR3 protein is CAIVAGHGYTF. The CDR3 nucleotides are TGTGCCATCGTCGCGGGCCATGGCTACACCTTC.

The CDR3 loop reads CASSLTTSGQETQYF. CDR3 coding DNA: TGTGCCAGCAGCTTAACAACTAGCGGCCAAGAGACCCAGTACTTC. The gene calls are TRBV7-6 and TRBJ2-5; 8 positions match TRBD2. Germline V gene sequence: CDR1 SGHVS, CDR2 FNYEAQ. This CDR3 contains 15 residues. Losses at the gene ends were 2 bases for V and 1 base for J; bases not matched to a gene: 3.

This clonotype was picked up one time. This rearrangement joins TRBV5-6 to TRBJ1-1; the D gene is possibly TRBD1 (6 bases). Deletions cut 2 bases from V and 2 bases from J, with 10 bases between. This CDR3 comprises 14 residues. Germline V gene sequence: CDR1 SGHDT, CDR2 YYEEEE. CDR3 residues: CASSFGTINTEAFF. In nucleotides, the CDR3 is TGTGCCAGCAGCTTTGGGACAATAAACACTGAAGCTTTCTTT.

This clonotype was detected ten times or more. The chain carries TRBV5-1 and TRBJ2-1, with TRBD1 as a possible D gene (5 bases). Deletions cut 0 bases from V and 5 bases from J, with 15 bases between. Germline-derived CDR1 and CDR2 are SGHRS and YFSETQ. This CDR3 has 16 amino acids. The CDR3 spells CASSLAPRGANNEQFF. Here the CDR3 DNA reads TGCGCCAGCAGCTTGGCCCCACGTGGGGCCAACAATGAGCAGTTCTTC.

This chain links TRBV19 with TRBJ2-1; D gene unclear. There are 15 residues in the CDR3. The germline V gene has CDR1 LNHDA and CDR2 SQIVND (reference sequence). Trimming pared 7 bases from V and 0 bases from J, leaving 13 bases between. The CDR3 nucleotides read TGTGCCAGTAAAGTCGGCTCCAGCTCCTACAATGAGCAGTTCTTC. Amino acid sequence: CASKVGSSSYNEQFF. The full variable domain, rest sourced from reference TRBV19 and TRBJ2-1, is DGGITQSPKYLFRKEGQNVTLSCEQNLNHDAMYWYRQDPGQGLRLIYYSQIVNDFQKGDIAEGYSVSREKKESFPLTVTSAQKNPTAFYLCASKVGSSSYNEQFFGPGTRLTVL.

This chain joins TRBV6-1 and TRBJ1-1; TRBD1 is a possible D gene (5 bases). Germline V gene data show CDR1 as MNHNS and CDR2 as SASEGT. This CDR3 has 12 amino acids. V was pared by 7 bases and J by 1 base, with 7 bases between. CDR3 loop: CASKDRNTEAFF. Here the CDR3 DNA reads TGTGCCAGCAAAGACAGGAACACTGAAGCTTTCTTT.

The rearrangement uses TRBV2 and TRBJ1-6; 7 bases are shared with TRBD1. CDR1 SNHLY and CDR2 FYNNEI come from the germline V gene. The V segment lost 8 bases and the J segment 5 bases; nucleotides outside the gene matches: 3. CDR3 length: 13 amino acids. CDR3 sequence reads: CASGGQNNSPLHF. In nucleotides, the CDR3 is TGTGCCAGCGGGGGACAGAATAATTCACCCCTCCACTTT. Complete variable domain (other parts from reference TRBV2 and TRBJ1-6): EPEVTQTPSHQVTQMGQEVILRCVPISNHLYFYWYRQILGQKVEFLVSFYNNEISEKSEIFDDQFSVERPDGSNFTLKIRSTKLEDSAMYFCASGGQNNSPLHFGNGTRLTVT.

The V call is TRBV27, the J call TRBJ2-2, with D uncertain. The ends were cut back, 5 bases at V and 7 bases at J, with 14 bases in the middle. There are 14 residues in the CDR3. CDR1 and CDR2 (germline): MNHEY, SMNVEV (reference sequence). Here the CDR3 reads CASSPSPLGGELFF. The CDR3 DNA reads as TGTGCCAGCAGTCCCAGCCCGTTGGGCGGGGAGCTGTTTTTT.

The sample holds a few counts of this clonotype. This chain joins TRBV3-1 and TRBJ1-4; 10 bases align to TRBD1. The CDR3 loop spans 15 amino acids. The junction had 5 bases not matched to a gene; V was cut back by 3 bases and J by 7 bases. The V gene's germline CDR1 is LGHDT and CDR2 YNNKEL (reference sequence). CDR3 amino acids: CASSHRQGAGEKLFF. The CDR3 coding sequence is TGTGCCAGCAGCCATCGACAGGGGGCTGGTGAAAAACTGTTTTTT.

The chain combines TRBV6-2 or TRBV6-3 with TRBJ2-7, with D uncertain. The CDR3 runs to 13 residues. The ends were cut back, 7 bases at V and 3 bases at J, with 13 bases in the middle. The germline CDR1 and CDR2 sequences are MNHEY and SVGEGT. The CDR3 here is CASTHGSNYEQYF. Written as DNA, the CDR3 is TGTGCCAGCACCCATGGGTCAAACTACGAGCAGTACTTC.

The chain combines TRBV10-3 with TRBJ2-7; 9 bases fit TRBD1. Trimming removed 6 bases from V and 3 bases from J; junction bases left unmatched: 3. The CDR3 has 13 residues. Germline loops: CDR1 ENHRY, CDR2 SYGVKD. For the CDR3, the DNA is TGTGCCATCAGCCCGGGACAGGGCTACGAGCAGTACTTC. Amino acids: CAISPGQGYEQYF.

This clonotype was seen only a few times. V and J are TRBV7-4 and TRBJ2-7, with 10 bases lining up with TRBD2. With 4 bases clipped from V and 0 bases from J, the junction kept 3 bases outside the gene matches. Germline CDR1 reads SGHVT; CDR2 reads SQSDAQ. The CDR3 sequence is 15 residues long. CDR3 sequence: CASSSSGGLSYEQYF. CDR3 in DNA: TGTGCCAGCAGCTCTAGCGGGGGCCTCTCCTACGAGCAGTACTTC.

The table lists this clonotype with a few counts. The CDR3 loop reads CASSLSGSTDTQYF. The CDR3 nucleotides read TGTGCCAGCAGCTTATCTGGCAGCACAGATACGCAGTATTTT. The chain links TRBV11-1 to TRBJ2-3; D gene uncertain. Germline V CDR1 and CDR2: SGHAT, FQDESV (reference sequence). The CDR3 totals 14 residues. V dropped 2 bases and J dropped 0 bases, with 6 bases sitting between them.

The rearrangement uses TRBV19 and TRBJ2-3, with TRBD2 identical over 11 bases. The germline CDR1 and CDR2 sequences are LNHDA and SQIVND (reference sequence). Unmatched junction bases numbered 2, after V lost 1 base and J lost 5 bases. The CDR3 contains 15 residues. The CDR3 sequence: CASSIVTSGGDTQYF. The CDR3 DNA is TGTGCCAGTAGTATAGTCACTAGCGGGGGAGATACGCAGTATTTT. The full variable domain, its missing parts supplied by reference TRBV19 and TRBJ2-3, is DGGITQSPKYLFRKEGQNVTLSCEQNLNHDAMYWYRQDPGQGLRLIYYSQIVNDFQKGDIAEGYSVSREKKESFPLTVTSAQKNPTAFYLCASSIVTSGGDTQYFGPGTRLTVL.